This record concerns one T cell receptor (beta chain) sequence. What it binds is unknown. These data come from a study of shared clonotypes between healthy human individuals. The repertoire was sequenced with immunoSEQ multiplex PCR; TCRdb's copy has only in-frame clones and lacks some. The sample contains 550,000 to 800,000 clones, less than 95% of which appear only once. Study conclusions and caveats: Naive subsets usually exceeded memory subsets in estimated richness. Generation probabilities were higher for clonotypes shared across all four sorted-subset donors than for unshared ones. Having only a few donors restricted how much genetic and exposure-history diversity was captured.

Healthy HIV-negative adults without recent acute infections or vaccinations served as donors. The length of the CDR3 is 14 residues. Per the germline V gene, CDR1 is MDHEN and CDR2 is SYDVKM. The V end lost 6 bases, the J end lost 4 bases, and 13 bases lay between the germline ends. This TCR came from a man aged 18-30 years in good health. Some clones in this sample may be carry-over from other donors' samples. The chain employs TRBV28 and TRBJ1-5, with D possibly matching TRBD1 (6 bases). Sequencing was carried out using memory CD8+ T cells from PBMCs. Sample subset: CD45RO+ cells pooled with CCR7-negative TemRA cells. The CDR3 loop reads CASSTGHENQPQHF. As DNA, the CDR3 is TGTGCCAGCAGCACGGGACACGAAAATCAGCCCCAGCATTTT.